The clone carrying this T cell receptor (beta chain) was counted only a few times. The sample is drawn from a study of tumour-infiltrating T cells in Burkitt lymphoma. Study information: This cohort included all epidemiological subtypes of Burkitt lymphoma.

TCRdb's table, derived via immunoSEQ multiplex PCR, lists solely in-frame clones and lacks some. The table includes 1,700 or so clones, around a sixth detected once. Trimming left V 6 bases short and J 5 bases short, with 17 bases between. From germline, CDR1 is LNHDA and CDR2 SQIVND (reference sequence). The CDR3 covers 15 residues. This receptor was taken from a human donor with Burkitt lymphoma. This chain links TRBV19 with TRBJ2-1, with D uncertain. Sequenced sample: tumor tissue. CDR3 protein: CASSLGSSLNNEQFF. The DNA for the CDR3 is TGTGCCAGTAGCCTAGGTTCGTCGCTAAACAATGAGCAGTTCTTC.